Each of the 28 T cell receptor beta chains below was sequenced from the same sample in a study of cytomegalovirus exposure and HLA in healthy donors. PCR employed 60 Vbeta and 13 Jbeta primers. Measured with immunoSEQ multiplex PCR; TCRdb has only the in-frame clones, and not every one. The repertoire holds hundreds of thousands of clones, with 70% as singletons. What was sequenced was PBMCs. Receptor source: a man aged 40-49 years in good health and CMV-seropositive.

V gene TRBV6-5 combines with J gene TRBJ1-4, with D possibly being TRBD1 (5 bases). The CDR3 is made up of 15 amino acids. Per the germline V gene, CDR1 is MNHEY and CDR2 is SVGAGI. V gave up 5 bases and J gave up 5 bases, with 15 bases separating them. The chain's CDR3 is CASSTSQASNEKLFF. The CDR3 nucleotides read TGTGCCAGCAGTACTTCACAGGCCTCCAATGAAAAACTGTTTTTT.

The chain carries TRBV5-5 and TRBJ1-5, with 12 nucleotides matching TRBD1. Trimming took 4 bases from V and 4 from J; bases not matched to a gene: 12. Germline V CDR1 and CDR2: SGHKS, YYEKEE (reference sequence). The CDR3 consists of 18 residues. The CDR3 is CASSSGTGGFMANQPQHF. The CDR3 region has the DNA TGTGCCAGCAGCAGCGGGACAGGGGGCTTCATGGCAAATCAGCCCCAGCATTTT.

V is TRBV11-2 and J is TRBJ2-2; D gene ambiguous. Per the germline V gene, CDR1 is SGHAT and CDR2 is FQNNGV. The V end was cut by 1 base, the J end by 5 bases, with 11 bases between. The CDR3 totals 15 residues. CDR3 DNA: TGTGCCAGCAGCTTAGGGTCCTTGAGGACCGGGGAGCTGTTTTTT. Protein product: CASSLGSLRTGELFF.

The rearrangement joins TRBV28 to TRBJ1-5, with TRBD1 identical over 9 bases. Germline V lookup: CDR1 MDHEN, CDR2 SYDVKM. J lost 0 bases, V lost 2 bases, and 8 bases had no gene match. The CDR3 has 18 residues. Written as DNA, the CDR3 is TGTGCCAGCAGTTTAGTGGGACAGGGACGTTATAGCAATCAGCCCCAGCATTTT. It is translated as CASSLVGQGRYSNQPQHF.

The genes are TRBV5-1 and TRBJ2-3; 10 bases map to TRBD2. CDR1 and CDR2 from the germline V gene are SGHRS and YFSETQ. The CDR3 is 17 amino acids. The junction had 11 bases not matched to a gene; V was cut back by 5 bases and J by 2 bases. This chain's CDR3 is CASSSLAGGSFTDTQYF. In DNA, the CDR3 is TGCGCCAGCAGTTCGTTAGCGGGAGGTTCCTTCACAGATACGCAGTATTTT.

This clone was seen a handful of times. The DNA of the CDR3 is TGTGCTACGTTTAGCTCCTACAATGAGCAGTTCTTC. This codes for CATFSSYNEQFF. The gene calls are TRBV6-5 and TRBJ2-1; D gene ambiguous. The germline CDR1 and CDR2 sequences are MNHEY and SVGAGI. The CDR3 extends over 12 amino acids.

The V call is TRBV5-1, the J call TRBJ2-5; 10 nucleotides match TRBD1. With V trimmed by 0 bases and J by 6 bases, 8 bases remained unmatched. CDR3 length: 16 amino acids. The germline CDR1 and CDR2 sequences are SGHRS and YFSETQ. The CDR3 loop is CASSLGGQGSVQTQYF. The CDR3 nucleotides are TGCGCCAGCAGCTTGGGGGGACAGGGGTCGGTGCAGACCCAGTACTTC.

The V call is TRBV7-6, the J call TRBJ2-7, with D maybe TRBD2 (6 bases). The CDR3 loop spans 17 amino acids. The germline gives CDR1 SGHVS, CDR2 FNYEAQ. The V end was cut by 4 bases, the J end by 6 bases, with 25 bases between. The DNA of the CDR3 is TGTGCCAGCAGCTCCACCTCTCCCGGGGGTCCCCCCTCCGAGCAGTACTTC. Translated: CASSSTSPGGPPSEQYF.

The chain combines TRBV15 with TRBJ1-5; a possible D gene is TRBD1 (6 bases). The germline V gene has CDR1 LNHNV and CDR2 YYDKDF (reference sequence). V lost 0 bases and J lost 4, with 13 bases in between. This CDR3 has 16 amino acids. The CDR3 protein is CATSRDETGFNQPQHF. CDR3 DNA sequence: TGTGCCACCAGCAGAGATGAGACAGGCTTTAATCAGCCCCAGCATTTT.

The CDR3 coding sequence is TGCAGCGTCATAAGGGGCGGCTCCTACGAGCAGTACTTC. Its protein product is CSVIRGGSYEQYF. The chain carries TRBV29-1 and TRBJ2-7, with a weak D call TRBD1 (5 bases). The CDR3 length is 13 residues. Germline V gene data show CDR1 as SQVTM and CDR2 as ANQGSEA. V was clipped by 6 bases and J by 0 bases, with 12 bases between them.

The chain couples TRBV27 to TRBJ1-4; unclear D gene. CDR3 size: 14 residues. Per germline, CDR1 MNHEY and CDR2 SMNVEV (reference sequence). Trimming took 6 bases from V and 7 from J, leaving 15 bases between them. The CDR3, as DNA: TGTGCCAGCAGGAACCCCATGGGGAGTGAAAAACTGTTTTTT. Translating gives CASRNPMGSEKLFF.

The chain links TRBV6-1 to TRBJ1-4; 9 bases agree with TRBD1. Per germline, CDR1 MNHNS and CDR2 SASEGT. V trimming: 7 bases; J trimming: 7 bases; junction bases outside the gene matches: 10. The CDR3 spans 15 residues. CDR3 sequence reads: CASNGRDRVFEKLFF. The CDR3 DNA reads as TGTGCCAGCAACGGCCGGGACAGGGTTTTTGAAAAACTGTTTTTT.

The rearrangement uses TRBV19 and TRBJ1-1, with TRBD1 matching over 7 bases. Germline-derived CDR1 and CDR2 are LNHDA and SQIVND (reference sequence). The CDR3 is 14 amino acids. V lost 6 bases, J lost 1 base, and 5 bases stayed unmatched. The CDR3 region is CASRAQGRNTEAFF. CDR3 sequence (DNA): TGTGCCAGTAGGGCACAGGGGAGGAACACTGAAGCTTTCTTT.

V and J are TRBV14 and TRBJ2-4; TRBD1 agrees at 7 bases. V lost 4 bases, J lost 6 bases, and 6 bases stayed unmatched. The V gene's germline CDR1 is SGHDN and CDR2 FVKESK. The CDR3 consists of 14 residues. The CDR3 DNA sequence: TGTGCCAGCAGCCCCTGGACAGGCAGAAACATTCAGTACTTC. Amino acid sequence: CASSPWTGRNIQYF.

The chain employs TRBV21-1 and TRBJ1-5; TRBD1 was called by the table and not checked on the DNA. TRBV21-1 is classified as a pseudogene. The CDR3 sequence is 16 residues long. CDR3 nucleotides: TGTGCCAGCAGCAAAGGGGACAGAACGAATAATCAGCCCCAGCATTTT. Amino acid sequence: CASSKGDRTNNQPQHF.

The V call is TRBV7-2, the J call TRBJ2-5; 12 bases match TRBD1. With V trimmed by 4 bases and J by 5 bases, 5 bases remained unmatched. The CDR3 is 15 residues long. The germline V gene has CDR1 SGHTA and CDR2 FQGNSA. DNA of the CDR3: TGTGCCAGCAGCTCGGGACAGGGGGCTTGGGAGACCCAGTACTTC. Translation: CASSSGQGAWETQYF.

This chain links TRBV28 with TRBJ1-5; 9 bases agree with TRBD1. The CDR3 is made up of 13 amino acids. Germline CDR1 is MDHEN and CDR2 is SYDVKM. The ends lost 8 bases at V and 4 bases at J; junction bases unmatched: 3. DNA of the CDR3: TGTGCCAGCGGAGGACAGGGGAATCAGCCCCAGCATTTT. This translates into CASGGQGNQPQHF.

The chain carries TRBV7-2 and TRBJ2-1, with a possible D match to TRBD2 (5 bases). V was shortened by 6 bases and J by 1 base, with 16 bases between the two germline ends. Germline-derived CDR1 and CDR2 are SGHTA and FQGNSA. The CDR3 spans 16 residues. CDR3 sequence: CASSSPLGESYNEQFF. The CDR3, as DNA: TGTGCCAGCAGTTCCCCTCTCGGGGAATCCTACAATGAGCAGTTCTTC.

There are a few counts of this clone. The genes are TRBV19 and TRBJ2-7; 7 bases are a match to TRBD2. V trimming: 5 bases; J trimming: 4 bases; junction bases outside the gene matches: 8. Germline values: CDR1 LNHDA, CDR2 SQIVND (reference sequence). The CDR3 length is 14 residues. Written as DNA, the CDR3 is TGTGCCAGTAGTCGGACGGGGGGAGCGTACGAGCAGTACTTC. It is translated as CASSRTGGAYEQYF.

The chain couples TRBV29-1 to TRBJ2-5; the match to TRBD2 covers 9 bases. V gave up 0 bases and J gave up 2 bases; unmatched junction bases: 7. Germline CDR1 reads SQVTM; CDR2 reads ANQGSEA. The CDR3 is made up of 16 amino acids. The CDR3 spells CSVEDLSGGPQETQYF. In nucleotides, the CDR3 is TGCAGCGTTGAAGATCTAAGCGGGGGGCCTCAAGAGACCCAGTACTTC. Variable domain in full (rest from reference TRBV29-1 and TRBJ2-5): SAVISQKPSRDICQRGTSLTIQCQVDSQVTMMFWYRQQPGQSLTLIATANQGSEATYESGFVIDKFPISRPNLTFSTLTVSNMSPEDSSIYLCSVEDLSGGPQETQYFGPGTRLLVL.

This rearrangement joins TRBV11-1 to TRBJ2-3; 14 bases are a match to TRBD2. The ends lost 4 bases at V and 0 bases at J; junction bases unmatched: 3. Germline assignment: CDR1 SGHAT and CDR2 FQDESV (reference sequence). The CDR3 has 17 amino acids. The CDR3 DNA follows: TGTGCCAGCAGCTCAGGACTAGCGGGGGGAAGCACAGATACGCAGTATTTT. This codes for CASSSGLAGGSTDTQYF.

The rearrangement joins TRBV12-5 to TRBJ2-3; D possibly corresponds to TRBD1 (6 bases). The CDR3 sequence is 13 residues long. In germline, CDR1 is LGHNT, CDR2 FRNRAP. Trimming removed 6 bases at V and 4 bases at J, with 11 bases between. The CDR3 here is CASGQAGADTQYF. The DNA of the CDR3 is TGTGCTAGTGGACAGGCAGGGGCAGATACGCAGTATTTT.

The sample holds a few counts of this clone. The chain joins TRBV4-1 to TRBJ2-3, with D tentatively TRBD2 (6 bases). This CDR3 is 18 amino acids long. V gave up 1 base and J gave up 4 bases, with 21 bases separating them. CDR1 and CDR2 (germline): MGHRA, YSYEKL. CDR3 sequence: CASSQVPISGISPDTQYF. CDR3 coding DNA: TGCGCCAGCAGCCAAGTCCCTATTAGCGGAATCTCCCCAGATACGCAGTATTTT.

The chain links TRBV5-1 to TRBJ2-7; a weak D match, TRBD1 (6 bases). Per the germline V gene, CDR1 is SGHRS and CDR2 is YFSETQ. Trimming took 4 bases from V and 2 from J, leaving 19 bases between them. The CDR3 consists of 16 residues. The CDR3 DNA reads as TGCGCCAGCAGCCCCACACAGGGATTTAGTACCTACGAGCAGTACTTC. Translated: CASSPTQGFSTYEQYF.

The V and J genes are TRBV25-1 and TRBJ2-5; 8 bases line up with TRBD2. CDR3 length: 14 residues. Germline CDR1 reads MGHDK; CDR2 reads SYGVNS. The V gene end was trimmed by 6 bases and the J gene end by 11 bases; junction bases not matched to a gene: 14. The CDR3 region is CASRGGLEFESQYF. The CDR3 DNA is TGTGCCAGCAGGGGGGGACTAGAGTTTGAATCGCAGTACTTC.

This clone was seen once. The chain links TRBV6-5 to TRBJ1-4, with D maybe TRBD1 (5 bases). Trimming took off 0 bases at V and 8 bases at J, with 10 bases between the two ends. CDR3 length: 14 residues. Germline CDR1 reads MNHEY; CDR2 reads SVGAGI. The CDR3 is CASSYSQRGEKLFF. CDR3 bases: TGTGCCAGCAGTTACTCCCAACGGGGGGAAAAACTGTTTTTT.

V usage is TRBV19 and J usage is TRBJ1-5; D is unresolved. The CDR3 runs 15 residues. Trimming pared 5 bases from V and 0 bases from J, leaving 11 bases between. Germline V CDR1 and CDR2: LNHDA, SQIVND (reference sequence). DNA for the CDR3: TGTGCCAGTAGTTTGGGCAGCTATAGCAATCAGCCCCAGCATTTT. As protein: CASSLGSYSNQPQHF.

CDR3: CSVGRQETQYF. CDR3 bases: TGCAGCGTTGGGAGACAAGAGACCCAGTACTTC. The chain recombines TRBV29-1 with TRBJ2-5; D is uncertain. The CDR3 spans 11 residues. Trimming left V 4 bases short and J 2 bases short, with 5 bases between. Germline V lookup: CDR1 SQVTM, CDR2 ANQGSEA. Full variable domain (remainder filled in from reference TRBV29-1 and TRBJ2-5): SAVISQKPSRDICQRGTSLTIQCQVDSQVTMMFWYRQQPGQSLTLIATANQGSEATYESGFVIDKFPISRPNLTFSTLTVSNMSPEDSSIYLCSVGRQETQYFGPGTRLLVL.